The next 25 T cell receptor beta chains were all read from a single sample in a study of control samples from healthy donors and cancer patients. Libraries were prepared by immunoSEQ multiplex PCR; TCRdb keeps only in-frame clonotypes and omits some of them. Of roughly 84,000 clones listed, roughly 89% were seen once; the top ten hold around 17%. Sequencing was performed on blood. All receptors come from a man between 50 and 59 years old in good health.

The chain couples TRBV27 to TRBJ1-1; tentatively, D is TRBD1 (6 bases). The germline gives CDR1 MNHEY, CDR2 SMNVEV (reference sequence). V lost 5 bases, J lost 7 bases, and 14 bases lay in between. This CDR3 is 13 amino acids long. This chain's CDR3 is CASSPLDSLEAFF. In DNA, the CDR3 is TGTGCCAGCAGTCCGCTGGACAGCCTTGAAGCTTTCTTT.

The CDR3 spells CASSSQGSSYEQYF. The DNA for the CDR3 is TGTGCCAGCAGTTCCCAGGGCAGCTCCTACGAGCAGTACTTC. This chain connects TRBV27 to TRBJ2-7, with TRBD1 as a possible D gene (5 bases). The length of the CDR3 is 14 residues. V was clipped by 4 bases and J by 0 bases, with 10 bases between them. In germline, CDR1 is MNHEY, CDR2 SMNVEV (reference sequence).

This rearrangement joins TRBV7-2 to TRBJ1-3, with unresolved D. Germline lookup yields CDR1 SGHTA and CDR2 FQGNSA. Trimming shortened V by 4 bases and J by 0 bases, and 10 bases separated the two germline ends. CDR3 length: 15 amino acids. DNA for the CDR3: TGTGCCAGCAGCTCCCCGGGGAGCTCTGGAAACACCATATATTTT. Translating gives CASSSPGSSGNTIYF.

The rearrangement links TRBV6-1 to TRBJ1-5; D is uncertain. The CDR3 spans 16 residues. CDR1 and CDR2 from the germline V gene are MNHNS and SASEGT. With 0 bases removed from V and 6 bases from J, the gap between germline ends came to 15 bases. CDR3: CASSEALNVFGQPQHF. The CDR3 bases are TGTGCCAGCAGTGAAGCGCTTAACGTCTTCGGTCAGCCCCAGCATTTT.

In its sample, this clone was seen once. The J gene is TRBJ1-1, the V gene TRBV10-3; D not certain. The germline V gene has CDR1 ENHRY and CDR2 SYGVKD. V lost 7 bases to trimming and J lost 2 bases, with 20 bases between them. CDR3 length equals 16 residues. The CDR3 sequence is CAIKGPRGDGNTEAFF. CDR3 coding DNA: TGTGCCATCAAGGGCCCCCGCGGTGACGGAAACACTGAAGCTTTCTTT.

The J gene is TRBJ1-5, the V gene TRBV5-6; tentatively, D is TRBD1 (6 bases). The CDR3 is 14 amino acids. Trimming shortened V by 3 bases and J by 4 bases, and 11 bases separated the two germline ends. Germline V gene data show CDR1 as SGHDT and CDR2 as YYEEEE. CDR3 amino acids: CASSSTGSNQPQHF. In nucleotides, the CDR3 is TGTGCCAGCAGCTCCACAGGGTCTAATCAGCCCCAGCATTTT.

The J gene is TRBJ1-5, the V gene TRBV19; a weak D match, TRBD1 (5 bases). Trimming shortened V by 9 bases and J by 6 bases, and 21 bases separated the two germline ends. CDR3 length equals 15 residues. CDR1 is LNHDA and CDR2 is SQIVND in the germline V gene (reference sequence). The CDR3 region has the DNA TGTGCCAGCAAACCCGGGACTGCAGTGACTCAGCCCCAGCATTTT. Translation: CASKPGTAVTQPQHF.

J is TRBJ1-4 and V is TRBV19; perhaps TRBD1 as D (6 bases). The CDR3 covers 16 residues. The V and J ends lost 4 bases and 6 bases respectively, with 18 bases between them. CDR1 and CDR2 (germline): LNHDA, SQIVND (reference sequence). CDR3 amino acids: CASSSHLTGGHEKLFF. The CDR3 nucleotides read TGTGCCAGTAGTAGCCATCTGACAGGCGGTCATGAAAAACTGTTTTTT.

The chain is built from TRBV29-1 and TRBJ2-7, with D unclear. V lost 3 bases and J 3 bases, leaving 15 bases between the germline ends. The CDR3 totals 14 residues. CDR1 and CDR2 from the germline V gene are SQVTM and ANQGSEA. The chain's CDR3 is CSVDGVDGRYEQYF. The CDR3 coding sequence is TGCAGCGTTGATGGAGTGGACGGACGCTACGAGCAGTACTTC.

The rearrangement joins TRBV30 to TRBJ1-1, with 12 bases fitting TRBD1. Germline CDR1 GTSNPN, CDR2 SVGIG (reference sequence). This CDR3 has 14 amino acids. Trimming removed 8 bases from V and 1 base from J; junction bases left unmatched: 5. CDR3 DNA: TGTGCCCGGGACAGGGGGCTGGGGAACACTGAAGCTTTCTTT. This gives the protein CARDRGLGNTEAFF.

This rearrangement joins TRBV29-1 to TRBJ1-2; no firm D call. The CDR3 is 12 amino acids. CDR1 is SQVTM and CDR2 is ANQGSEA in the germline V gene. Trimming stripped 7 bases from V and 3 bases from J, with 12 bases between. The CDR3, as DNA: TGCAGCGCGCCGGACGGGTACTATGGCTACACCTTC. Protein product: CSAPDGYYGYTF.

The chain couples TRBV19 to TRBJ1-4, with D possibly matching TRBD1 (5 bases). The CDR3 extends over 17 amino acids. Trimming removed 3 bases at V and 1 base at J, with 15 bases between. CDR1 is LNHDA and CDR2 is SQIVND in the germline V gene (reference sequence). CDR3 DNA sequence: TGTGCCAGTAGTATGATAGGGACGGCGGGAACTAATGAAAAACTGTTTTTT. Its protein is CASSMIGTAGTNEKLFF.

This clone came up once. CDR3 in amino acids: CASSQRKQQNTEAFF. The CDR3, as DNA: TGTGCCAGCAGCCAGAGGAAACAGCAGAACACTGAAGCTTTCTTT. The chain employs TRBV3-1 (or the pseudogene TRBV3-2) and TRBJ1-1, with D unclear. Germline V lookup: CDR1 LGHDT, CDR2 YNNKEL (reference sequence). The CDR3 contains 15 residues. Trimming took 3 bases from V and 1 from J, leaving 12 bases between them.

The V call is TRBV3-1 (or the pseudogene TRBV3-2), the J call TRBJ1-5; tentatively, D is TRBD1 (5 bases). The CDR3 is 16 amino acids. Germline V gives CDR1 LGHDT, CDR2 YNNKEL (reference sequence). Trimming took off 1 base at V and 4 bases at J, with 14 bases between the two ends. In DNA form, the CDR3 reads TGTGCCAGCAGCCAAGGTTCCGGGGGACGGAATCAGCCCCAGCATTTT. It specifies CASSQGSGGRNQPQHF.

The J gene is TRBJ1-1, the V gene TRBV5-1; D is undetermined. CDR1 is SGHRS, CDR2 YFSETQ, per germline. Trimming stripped 0 bases from V and 5 bases from J, with 11 bases between. The CDR3 consists of 14 residues. CDR3 residues: CASSLARFGTEAFF. The CDR3 DNA sequence: TGCGCCAGCAGCTTGGCCCGTTTCGGGACTGAAGCTTTCTTT.

The chain joins TRBV9 to TRBJ2-2; a weak D match, TRBD2 (5 bases). Per germline, CDR1 SGDLS and CDR2 YYNGEE. With 0 bases removed from V and 5 bases from J, the gap between germline ends came to 11 bases. The CDR3 has 15 amino acids. CDR3 DNA sequence: TGTGCCAGCAGCGTAGGGGCGCCGGGGACCGGGGAGCTGTTTTTT. As protein: CASSVGAPGTGELFF.

V is TRBV2 and J is TRBJ2-7; D gene ambiguous. V lost 6 bases, J lost 6 bases, and 9 bases lay in between. Per the germline V gene, CDR1 is SNHLY and CDR2 is FYNNEI. The CDR3 contains 11 residues. CDR3 in DNA: TGTGCCAGCAGGGTCTTTGGCGAGCAGTACTTC. Its protein is CASRVFGEQYF.

This clone appeared a single time. V is TRBV29-1 and J is TRBJ2-5; D is uncertain. CDR1 and CDR2 from the germline V gene are SQVTM and ANQGSEA. This CDR3 is built from 11 residues. The V and J ends lost 2 bases and 1 base respectively, with 2 bases between them. Here the CDR3 reads CSVEIQETQYF. The DNA of the CDR3 is TGCAGCGTTGAAATCCAAGAGACCCAGTACTTC.

The genes are TRBV2 and TRBJ1-5; no reliable D call. Trimming removed 7 bases at V and 1 base at J, with 14 bases between. The germline gives CDR1 SNHLY, CDR2 FYNNEI. This CDR3 contains 15 residues. In nucleotides, the CDR3 is TGTGCCAGCAAGGCTACGGGTATGAGCAATCAGCCCCAGCATTTT. This codes for CASKATGMSNQPQHF.

This chain joins TRBV5-6 and TRBJ2-1, with 11 bases that match TRBD2. Germline CDR1 and CDR2: SGHDT and YYEEEE. This CDR3 contains 16 residues. V was clipped by 4 bases and J by 8 bases; unmatched bases: 11. The CDR3 reads CASSPFSGGAVDEQFF. The CDR3 region has the DNA TGTGCCAGCAGCCCCTTTAGCGGGGGGGCCGTGGATGAGCAGTTCTTC.

The genes are TRBV10-1 and TRBJ2-5, with 13 positions matching TRBD2. Germline CDR1 WNHNN, CDR2 SYGVQD (reference sequence). Trimming cost V 8 bases and J 3 bases; bases outside gene matches: 6. CDR3 length: 15 residues. The CDR3 loop reads CASGTGLAGKETQYF. The CDR3, as DNA: TGCGCCAGCGGGACGGGACTAGCGGGGAAAGAGACCCAGTACTTC.

The rearrangement joins TRBV7-2 to TRBJ1-6, with D perhaps matching TRBD1 (5 bases). The V end lost 1 base, the J end lost 7 bases, and 11 bases lay between the germline ends. Germline V lookup: CDR1 SGHTA, CDR2 FQGNSA. This CDR3 is 15 amino acids long. The CDR3 protein is CASSLVSGTNSPLHF. The CDR3 DNA reads TGTGCCAGCAGCTTAGTCTCAGGGACCAATTCACCCCTCCACTTT.

This clone was observed once. CDR3 sequence: CAWRVGTSGTDTQYF. CDR3 DNA: TGTGCCTGGAGAGTTGGGACTAGCGGGACAGATACGCAGTATTTT. The rearrangement joins TRBV30 to TRBJ2-3, with 12 bases lining up with TRBD2. CDR1 is GTSNPN, CDR2 SVGIG, per germline (reference sequence). V was clipped by 3 bases and J by 3 bases; unmatched bases: 4. This CDR3 is built from 15 residues.

The rearrangement joins TRBV2 to TRBJ1-2, with 7 bases aligning to TRBD1. CDR1 and CDR2 (germline): SNHLY, FYNNEI. The CDR3 loop spans 14 amino acids. J lost 3 bases, V lost 3 bases, and 4 bases had no gene match. CDR3 sequence: CASSDRGGDYGYTF. Written as DNA, the CDR3 is TGTGCCAGCAGTGACAGGGGGGGCGACTATGGCTACACCTTC.

This clone was counted a single time. The chain joins TRBV25-1 to TRBJ1-5; D might be TRBD1 (5 bases). The CDR3 has 15 amino acids. Trimming took off 5 bases at V and 3 bases at J, with 14 bases between the two ends. Germline V gene data show CDR1 as MGHDK and CDR2 as SYGVNS. The CDR3 here is CASSPMGGYNQPQHF. The CDR3 nucleotides read TGTGCCAGCAGTCCGATGGGGGGATACAATCAGCCCCAGCATTTT.